This T cell receptor beta chain was sequenced during a study of T-cell reconstitution after alpha-beta-depleted transplantation in children. CDR1 and CDR2 from the germline V gene are SGHVS and FQNEAQ. CDR3 length equals 16 residues. The V segment lost 5 bases and the J segment 0 bases; nucleotides outside the gene matches: 6. Construction of the TCRbeta library involved unique molecular identifiers. One entry per CDR3 protein results from TCRdb running MiXCR on the PCR reads. The sample lists 450,000 to 600,000 distinct CDR3 sequences, approximately 13% occurring once. V gene TRBV7-8 combines with J gene TRBJ2-3, with 9 nucleotides matching TRBD2. The sequence derives from a male patient aged 10 to 17 who had a stem cell transplant for acute myeloid leukemia, so the T cells may come from the graft donor. This material consisted of PBMCs, mostly from graft donor cells, taken 360 days after TCRalphabeta/CD19-depleted stem cell transplant. CDR3 loop: CASSADAGGSTDTQYF. In DNA form, the CDR3 reads TGTGCCAGCAGCGCCGACGCGGGAGGGAGCACAGATACGCAGTATTTT.